This T cell receptor (beta chain) appears in the sequencing data of a study of shared clonotypes between healthy human individuals. Study-level results: A reduction in generation probabilities was seen for non-shared clonotypes relative to those shared by all four donors.

Using approximately 200 ng DNA, tens of thousands of T cell genomes, the sorted-subset replicate PCRs were run. Clones were read by immunoSEQ multiplex PCR, and TCRdb kept only the in-frame ones, dropping some. This table has about 1 million clones, about 75% appearing once. About this clone: Antigen unknown.

Trimming removed 2 bases from V and 5 bases from J, with 18 bases in between. The CDR3 spans 16 residues. The germline V gene encodes CDR1 MNHNS and CDR2 SASEGT. The TCR was taken from a young man in good health. This sequence joins TRBV6-1 and TRBJ1-2; D remains ambiguous. Sequencing was performed on memory CD4+ T cells sorted from blood. The subset here: CD45RA-negative fraction. The CDR3 protein is CASSEPLWGREYGYTF. In nucleotides, the CDR3 is TGTGCCAGCAGTGAACCCCTTTGGGGAAGGGAATATGGCTACACCTTC.